This T cell receptor beta chain was identified in a study of T cell responses to AZD1222 COVID-19 vaccine. Study background: It was second doses at about 4 or about 12 weeks that were pooled.

The CDR3 has 14 amino acids. Germline values: CDR1 MNHEY, CDR2 SVGAGI. The V gene end was trimmed by 7 bases and the J gene end by 3 bases; junction bases not matched to a gene: 8. Study results and caveats: Spike-specific TCR breadth rose after two AZD1222 doses, and depth rose as well. The donor cohort was predominantly white British with a female majority, and clonal diversity may have been underestimated. Baseline testing showed seropositivity in only six or seven AZD1222 recipients.

Remarks on this clone: Its matching antigen is unknown.

The data were produced by immunoSEQ multiplex PCR, yet TCRdb's version contains in-frame clones alone and is incomplete. The table records roughly 140,000 clones, 94% of them present only once. Sample: peripheral blood, taken on day 0 of AZD1222 vaccination. The receptor comes from an adult in good health. This sequence joins TRBV6-5 and TRBJ1-2, with 7 bases matching TRBD1. The CDR3 DNA reads TGTGCCAGCAAAAGACAGGGCGGCCACTATGGCTACACCTTC. Protein sequence: CASKRQGGHYGYTF.